One sample yielded the 30 T cell receptor beta chains listed below, sequenced in a study of blood T cell repertoires in COVID-19. Measured with immunoSEQ multiplex PCR; TCRdb has only the in-frame clones, and not every one. The sample carries a few hundred thousand clones, about 79% recorded once. The sample comprised peripheral blood. The receptors come from a woman between 40 and 50 years old who had recovered from COVID-19.

This chain links TRBV30 with TRBJ1-2; 8 bases match TRBD1. V lost 6 bases, J lost 8 bases, and 11 bases stayed unmatched. Germline-derived CDR1 and CDR2 are GTSNPN and SVGIG (reference sequence). This CDR3 is built from 13 residues. The CDR3 spells CACQGSGGTGYTF. Here the CDR3 DNA reads TGTGCCTGCCAGGGGTCAGGGGGCACGGGCTACACCTTC.

The V and J genes are TRBV2 and TRBJ2-1; D is undetermined. CDR1 is SNHLY, CDR2 FYNNEI, per germline. Trimming shortened V by 5 bases and J by 8 bases, and 13 bases separated the two germline ends. This CDR3 comprises 13 residues. The DNA for the CDR3 is TGTGCCAGCAGTCGAACTACCTCCGATGAGCAGTTCTTC. Translated, it gives CASSRTTSDEQFF.

The chain couples TRBV6-2 or TRBV6-3 to TRBJ1-5; possibly TRBD1 for D (5 bases). The V gene's germline CDR1 is MNHEY and CDR2 SVGEGT. V dropped 2 bases and J dropped 1 base, with 18 bases sitting between them. The CDR3 sequence is 18 residues long. The CDR3 protein is CASSYLRAGARSNQPQHF. The CDR3 coding sequence is TGTGCCAGCAGTTACCTCAGGGCCGGCGCTAGGAGCAATCAGCCCCAGCATTTT.

The chain carries TRBV4-3 and TRBJ1-4, with TRBD1 as a possible D gene (5 bases). V gave up 1 base and J gave up 8 bases, with 23 bases separating them. Germline values: CDR1 LGHNA, CDR2 YSLEER. CDR3 length equals 18 residues. The chain's CDR3 is CASSQGPHTLDSAEKLFF. CDR3 DNA: TGCGCCAGCAGCCAAGGGCCTCATACGCTTGACAGTGCAGAAAAACTGTTTTTT.

The chain couples TRBV7-2 to TRBJ1-2; D gene uncertain. The CDR3 has 13 amino acids. Germline V gene lookup returns CDR1 SGHTA and CDR2 FQGNSA. Trimming shortened V by 5 bases and J by 7 bases, and 14 bases separated the two germline ends. CDR3 protein: CASSPDGEGGYTF. CDR3 bases: TGTGCCAGCAGCCCAGACGGGGAAGGTGGCTACACCTTC.

This clone was counted a few times. The chain links TRBV7-2 to TRBJ2-2, with D maybe TRBD1 (6 bases). The germline gives CDR1 SGHTA, CDR2 FQGNSA. The CDR3 is 15 residues long. V gave up 1 base and J gave up 4 bases, with 10 bases separating them. The CDR3 sequence is CASSLGTAPTGELFF. DNA of the CDR3: TGTGCCAGCAGCTTAGGGACAGCCCCCACCGGGGAGCTGTTTTTT.

The rearrangement links TRBV6-1 to TRBJ1-2; D is perhaps TRBD1 (6 bases). Looked up from germline, CDR1 is MNHNS and CDR2 is SASEGT. Trimming took 0 bases from V and 5 from J, leaving 16 bases between them. The CDR3 totals 16 residues. CDR3 coding DNA: TGTGCCAGCAGTGAAGCTCTTGGGGACAAAACTTATGGCTACACCTTC. This encodes CASSEALGDKTYGYTF.

This rearrangement joins TRBV5-1 to TRBJ2-3; D possibly corresponds to TRBD2 (6 bases). The germline V gene encodes CDR1 SGHRS and CDR2 YFSETQ. Trimming stripped 5 bases from V and 0 bases from J, with 13 bases between. This CDR3 region has 15 residues. CDR3 sequence: CASSPRLESTDTQYF. The CDR3 DNA is TGCGCCAGCAGTCCCAGACTAGAAAGCACAGATACGCAGTATTTT.

The chain joins TRBV7-2 to TRBJ2-3; TRBD2 matches 15 bases. Per the germline V gene, CDR1 is SGHTA and CDR2 is FQGNSA. After removal of 2 bases from V and 3 bases from J, the junction contained 3 bases not matched to a gene. The CDR3 consists of 17 residues. CDR3 loop: CASSLTGLAGGTDTQYF. CDR3 nucleotides: TGTGCCAGCAGCTTAACGGGACTAGCGGGGGGTACAGATACGCAGTATTTT.

This chain connects TRBV29-1 to TRBJ2-5; D uncertain. Trimming cost V 5 bases and J 5 bases, with 9 bases left between them. Germline V CDR1 and CDR2: SQVTM, ANQGSEA. This CDR3 comprises 11 residues. The CDR3 bases are TGCAGCGTTACTGGTTCGGAGACCCAGTACTTC. Encoded protein: CSVTGSETQYF. Filled out from reference TRBV29-1 and TRBJ2-5, the complete variable domain reads SAVISQKPSRDICQRGTSLTIQCQVDSQVTMMFWYRQQPGQSLTLIATANQGSEATYESGFVIDKFPISRPNLTFSTLTVSNMSPEDSSIYLCSVTGSETQYFGPGTRLLVL.

V and J are TRBV4-1 and TRBJ1-5, with a possible D match to TRBD1 (6 bases). Between the trimmed V and J ends, which lost 0 bases and 6 bases, there was a span of 18 bases. The CDR3 runs 17 residues. Germline V gene sequence: CDR1 MGHRA, CDR2 YSYEKL. CDR3 sequence reads: CASSQDSSLTGFQPQHF. The CDR3 DNA is TGCGCCAGCAGCCAAGATTCTTCTTTAACAGGGTTTCAGCCCCAGCATTTT.

The genes are TRBV10-3 and TRBJ1-3; TRBD1 matches at 9 bases. In germline, CDR1 is ENHRY, CDR2 SYGVKD. With V trimmed by 3 bases and J by 8 bases, 14 bases remained unmatched. This CDR3 contains 17 residues. CDR3 protein: CAISESPGGQGFHTIYF. The CDR3 nucleotides read TGTGCCATCAGTGAATCTCCCGGGGGACAGGGATTTCACACCATATATTTT.

The rearrangement uses TRBV5-1 and TRBJ1-2; a possible D gene is TRBD1 (5 bases). This CDR3 is built from 14 residues. V was shortened by 3 bases and J by 6 bases, with 15 bases between the two germline ends. Germline lookup yields CDR1 SGHRS and CDR2 YFSETQ. The CDR3 spells CASSSTQGPDGYTF. CDR3 bases: TGCGCCAGCAGCTCTACGCAGGGCCCCGATGGCTACACCTTC.

This clone is a singleton in its sample. This chain connects TRBV5-4 to TRBJ1-4; D is undetermined. Germline-derived CDR1 and CDR2 are SGHNT and YYREEE (reference sequence). There are 13 residues in the CDR3. Deletions cut 3 bases from V and 8 bases from J, with 11 bases between. The CDR3 DNA is TGTGCCAGCAGCTATCTACCGGGGGAAAAACTGTTTTTT. Translation: CASSYLPGEKLFF.

The chain couples TRBV5-1 to TRBJ2-7; 7 positions agree with TRBD1. The ends lost 3 bases at V and 0 bases at J; junction bases unmatched: 9. This CDR3 has 16 residues. CDR1 is SGHRS, CDR2 YFSETQ, per germline. The CDR3 DNA reads TGCGCCAGCAGCTCATGGGACAGACAGGTCTCCTACGAGCAGTACTTC. It translates to CASSSWDRQVSYEQYF.

Only one count was recorded for this clone. The rearrangement links TRBV18 to TRBJ1-1, with a tentative D call TRBD1 (6 bases). Per the germline V gene, CDR1 is KGHSH and CDR2 is LQKENI. This CDR3 region has 15 residues. Trimming removed 2 bases from V and 6 bases from J, with 16 bases in between. CDR3 residues: CASSPGSGAAAEAFF. The DNA of the CDR3 is TGTGCCAGCTCACCAGGTTCAGGGGCTGCCGCTGAAGCTTTCTTT.

The CDR3, as DNA: TGCGCCAGCAGTGAGTACCGACGGAGCTCTGGAAACACCATATATTTT. Protein product: CASSEYRRSSGNTIYF. V gene TRBV10-2 combines with J gene TRBJ1-3; D gene ambiguous. Deletions cut 1 base from V and 0 bases from J, with 10 bases between. This CDR3 region has 16 residues. Per germline, CDR1 WSHSY and CDR2 SAAADI.

This chain connects TRBV4-1 to TRBJ2-3; a possible D gene is TRBD2 (7 bases). Trimming pared 0 bases from V and 1 base from J, leaving 17 bases between. The CDR3 length is 18 residues. Germline CDR1 is MGHRA and CDR2 is YSYEKL. CDR3 sequence: CASSQDFSAGAGTDTQYF. The CDR3 DNA reads TGCGCCAGCAGCCAAGATTTTAGCGCGGGGGCCGGCACAGATACGCAGTATTTT.

V usage is TRBV9 and J usage is TRBJ1-2, with D perhaps matching TRBD1 (5 bases). The germline V and J ends were trimmed by 0 bases and 5 bases, with 29 bases remaining between them. This CDR3 has 20 amino acids. Germline V gene lookup returns CDR1 SGDLS and CDR2 YYNGEE. In DNA, the CDR3 is TGTGCCAGCAGCGTAGGGACCGGGTTACAAGTGTTGGACACGCAGTATGGCTACACCTTC. This sequence encodes CASSVGTGLQVLDTQYGYTF.

The V and J genes are TRBV5-1 and TRBJ2-2; possible D gene TRBD1, 5 bases. This CDR3 spans 13 amino acids. Germline CDR1 SGHRS, CDR2 YFSETQ. V lost 5 bases and J 3 bases, leaving 8 bases between the germline ends. The CDR3 is CASSSTDTGELFF. The CDR3 DNA reads as TGCGCCAGCAGTTCGACAGACACCGGGGAGCTGTTTTTT.

The table lists this clone with a few counts. The V gene is TRBV19, the J gene TRBJ1-5, with 8 bases fitting TRBD1. There are 16 residues in the CDR3. The V segment lost 3 bases and the J segment 2 bases; nucleotides outside the gene matches: 6. The germline CDR1 and CDR2 sequences are LNHDA and SQIVND (reference sequence). This CDR3 reads CASSISTGGGNQPQHF. The CDR3 DNA reads TGTGCCAGTAGTATTTCCACAGGGGGAGGCAATCAGCCCCAGCATTTT.

The V and J genes are TRBV4-3 and TRBJ1-2; TRBD1 matches 10 bases. This CDR3 contains 14 residues. Germline CDR1 reads LGHNA; CDR2 reads YSLEER. The V gene end was trimmed by 5 bases and the J gene end by 5 bases; junction bases not matched to a gene: 5. CDR3 nucleotides: TGCGCCAGCAGCGAGGACAGGGGGTCATATGGCTACACCTTC. It translates to CASSEDRGSYGYTF.

This clone was counted a single time. The chain combines TRBV18 with TRBJ1-5; D is unclear. The V and J ends lost 3 bases and 0 bases respectively, with 12 bases between them. This CDR3 has 16 residues. Germline V gene lookup returns CDR1 KGHSH and CDR2 LQKENI. The CDR3 region is CASSPSVPHSNQPQHF. In DNA form, the CDR3 reads TGTGCCAGCTCACCTTCGGTCCCCCATAGCAATCAGCCCCAGCATTTT.

The V and J genes are TRBV2 and TRBJ2-2; 8 bases are a match to TRBD1. J lost 7 bases, V lost 5 bases, and 6 bases had no gene match. CDR3 length equals 14 residues. CDR1 and CDR2 (germline): SNHLY, FYNNEI. Here the CDR3 reads CASSKDRANGELFF. Here the CDR3 DNA reads TGTGCCAGCAGTAAGGACAGGGCAAACGGGGAGCTGTTTTTT.

The chain links TRBV4-3 to TRBJ1-5; no clear D gene. The V gene lost 1 base and the J gene lost 2 bases, with 9 bases spanning the gap. Germline loops: CDR1 LGHNA, CDR2 YSLEER. The CDR3 runs 15 residues. The CDR3 DNA follows: TGCGCCAGCAGCCAAGTCATTTCGGGCAATCAGCCCCAGCATTTT. Its translation is CASSQVISGNQPQHF.

This clone came up once. The chain links TRBV4-1 to TRBJ1-1; 11 bases match TRBD1. Trimming cost V 4 bases and J 0 bases; bases outside gene matches: 13. Germline CDR1 is MGHRA and CDR2 is YSYEKL. This CDR3 contains 19 residues. The CDR3 coding sequence is TGCGCCAGCAGCCTAGGACAGGGGGCTCTCAACGGCTTGAACACTGAAGCTTTCTTT. Its protein product is CASSLGQGALNGLNTEAFF.

The chain couples TRBV2 to TRBJ1-1, with D uncertain. V lost 0 bases and J lost 4, with 9 bases in between. CDR3 length: 14 residues. Germline V gene data show CDR1 as SNHLY and CDR2 as FYNNEI. The CDR3 reads CASSEAVGFTEAFF. As DNA, the CDR3 is TGTGCCAGCAGTGAAGCGGTGGGCTTCACTGAAGCTTTCTTT.

This chain joins TRBV7-2 and TRBJ1-1; the D gene is possibly TRBD1 (6 bases). The CDR3 has 14 residues. CDR1 SGHTA and CDR2 FQGNSA come from the germline V gene. Trimming took off 3 bases at V and 8 bases at J, with 16 bases between the two ends. The CDR3 here is CASSLDVYGTEAFF. CDR3 coding DNA: TGTGCCAGCAGCTTGGACGTTTACGGGACAGAAGCTTTCTTT.

V gene TRBV7-2 combines with J gene TRBJ2-7; D possibly corresponds to TRBD1 (7 bases). This CDR3 spans 14 amino acids. The germline gives CDR1 SGHTA, CDR2 FQGNSA. With 3 bases removed from V and 3 bases from J, the gap between germline ends came to 12 bases. The DNA of the CDR3 is TGTGCCAGCAGCTTTTCAGGGGGAGGCTACGAGCAGTACTTC. This gives the protein CASSFSGGGYEQYF.

The chain employs TRBV3-1 (or the pseudogene TRBV3-2) and TRBJ2-3, with a tentative D call TRBD2 (5 bases). The CDR3 has 15 amino acids. The V and J ends lost 6 bases and 2 bases respectively, with 15 bases between them. The germline V gene encodes CDR1 LGHDT and CDR2 YNNKEL (reference sequence). The CDR3 here is CASRLRFGDTDTQYF. In DNA, the CDR3 is TGTGCCAGCAGACTAAGATTCGGGGACACAGATACGCAGTATTTT.